The sample holds many counts of the clone carrying this T cell receptor beta chain. This entry belongs to a study of T-cell reconstitution after alpha-beta-depleted transplantation in children. This CDR3 contains 11 residues. After removal of 6 bases from V and 5 bases from J, the junction contained 3 bases not matched to a gene. CDR1 and CDR2 (germline): SQVTM, ANQGSEA. Unique molecular identifiers were incorporated when the TCRbeta library was constructed. TCRdb re-called the PCR reads with MiXCR, one entry per CDR3 protein. The sample carries roughly 150,000 distinct CDR3 sequences, around 10% recorded once.

V gene TRBV29-1 combines with J gene TRBJ2-7; 8 nucleotides line up with TRBD1. This clonotype was sampled from a boy aged 2-15 years with acute myeloid leukemia, due to receive a stem cell transplant. Sequenced material: PBMCs, taken before TCRalphabeta/CD19-depleted stem cell transplant. The CDR3 bases are TGCAGCGTCGGACAGGGAGACGAGCAGTACTTC. This sequence encodes CSVGQGDEQYF.